This T cell receptor beta chain was sequenced during a study of radiotherapy plus CTLA-4 blockade in lung cancer. Whole-study context: Across the patients, objective responses occurred in approximately 17%, and disease control in roughly 30%. Study observations and caveats: Blood TCR clones of tumor origin expanded after radiotherapy plus ipilimumab.

Sequenced by immunoSEQ multiplex PCR; TCRdb stores in-frame clones only, minus some. Here the sample spans some 64,000 clones, roughly three quarters being singletons. Those patients who had chemo-refractory metastatic non-small-cell lung cancer were given focal radiation along with CTLA-4 blockade through ipilimumab. This CDR3 spans 16 amino acids. Germline V lookup: CDR1 KGHSH, CDR2 LQKENI. Unmatched junction bases numbered 5, after V lost 3 bases and J lost 0 bases. About this clone: Its matching antigen is unknown.

The sample was peripheral blood, taken from a patient treated with radiotherapy plus ipilimumab. The V gene is TRBV18, the J gene TRBJ1-5, with 7 bases identical to TRBD1. This sequence was found in a human donor with non-small cell lung cancer whose response to radiotherapy plus ipilimumab could not be evaluated. Some clones in this sample may be carry-over from other donors' samples. The CDR3 loop is CASSPQQGDSNQPQHF. The CDR3 DNA reads TGTGCCAGCTCACCCCAGCAGGGGGATAGCAATCAGCCCCAGCATTTT.